Shown below are 31 T cell receptor beta chains from a single sample sequenced in a study of OX40 agonist ivuxolimab in advanced cancers. The method was immunoSEQ multiplex PCR; TCRdb's version includes in-frame clones alone and lacks a portion of them. The data contain some 20,000 clones, around two thirds of them singletons. The sequences come from CD4+ or CD8+ T cells sorted from blood, collected in a trial of the OX40 agonist ivuxolimab. These receptors originate from an adult with an advanced solid tumor such as melanoma, head and neck, liver or kidney cancer.

By frequency in the sample, this clone is medium-sized (0.01 to 0.1%). The chain employs TRBV28 and TRBJ2-1; D is possibly TRBD2 (6 bases). The CDR3 extends over 14 amino acids. Trimming removed 4 bases at V and 7 bases at J, with 14 bases between. CDR1 and CDR2 (germline): MDHEN, SYDVKM. Written as DNA, the CDR3 is TGTGCCAGCAGTTCGGACTACGAGGCAAATGAGCAGTTCTTC. Its protein product is CASSSDYEANEQFF.

The V call is TRBV5-1, the J call TRBJ1-3, with 8 nucleotides matching TRBD1. The CDR3 contains 16 residues. J gave up 0 bases and V 4 bases, and 6 bases lay outside the gene matches. The germline V gene has CDR1 SGHRS and CDR2 YFSETQ. Written as DNA, the CDR3 is TGCGCCAGCAGCGTCGGACAGGGAAACTCTGGAAACACCATATATTTT. This encodes CASSVGQGNSGNTIYF.

The rearrangement links TRBV6-5 to TRBJ1-5, with D maybe TRBD1 (6 bases). The germline V gene encodes CDR1 MNHEY and CDR2 SVGAGI. This CDR3 comprises 13 residues. Deletions cut 4 bases from V and 7 bases from J, with 11 bases between. This CDR3 is CASSSAGGQPQHF. CDR3 coding DNA: TGTGCCAGCAGTTCCGCGGGGGGCCAGCCCCAGCATTTT.

The chain is built from TRBV15 and TRBJ1-1; D remains ambiguous. CDR3 length equals 16 residues. Trimming pared 0 bases from V and 0 bases from J, leaving 11 bases between. The germline V gene has CDR1 LNHNV and CDR2 YYDKDF (reference sequence). CDR3 residues: CATSRDPSFMNTEAFF. CDR3 nucleotides: TGTGCCACCAGCAGAGACCCCTCGTTCATGAACACTGAAGCTTTCTTT. Full variable domain (remainder filled in from reference TRBV15 and TRBJ1-1): DAMVIQNPRYQVTQFGKPVTLSCSQTLNHNVMYWYQQKSSQAPKLLFHYYDKDFNNEADTPDNFQSRRPNTSFCFLDIRSPGLGDTAMYLCATSRDPSFMNTEAFFGQGTRLTVV.

J is TRBJ1-1 and V is TRBV11-2, with D hard to call. Trimming took 6 bases from V and 1 from J, leaving 12 bases between them. Germline lookup yields CDR1 SGHAT and CDR2 FQNNGV. There are 14 residues in the CDR3. The CDR3, as DNA: TGTGCCAGCAGAGCTCTGGCCTGGAACACTGAAGCTTTCTTT. Its protein is CASRALAWNTEAFF. Looking up the rest from reference TRBV11-2 and TRBJ1-1 gives the full variable domain: EAGVAQSPRYKIIEKRQSVAFWCNPISGHATLYWYQQILGQGPKLLIQFQNNGVVDDSQLPKDRFSAERLKGVDSTLKIQPAKLEDSAVYLCASRALAWNTEAFFGQGTRLTVV.

This sequence joins TRBV19 and TRBJ2-7, with 8 positions matching TRBD1. Per germline, CDR1 LNHDA and CDR2 SQIVND (reference sequence). This CDR3 comprises 14 residues. V was clipped by 0 bases and J by 6 bases; unmatched bases: 4. Written as DNA, the CDR3 is TGTGCCAGTAGTATAGAGTCGACAGGGGCCGAGCAGTACTTC. Translation: CASSIESTGAEQYF.

The V call is TRBV6-5, the J call TRBJ1-1, with D perhaps matching TRBD1 (5 bases). V lost 2 bases and J 1 base, leaving 5 bases between the germline ends. Germline V gene data show CDR1 as MNHEY and CDR2 as SVGAGI. This CDR3 contains 13 residues. CDR3 in DNA: TGTGCCAGCAGTTACGACAGGAACACTGAAGCTTTCTTT. This codes for CASSYDRNTEAFF.

This clone was observed a few times. V is TRBV4-1 and J is TRBJ2-7, with 7 positions matching TRBD1. CDR1 is MGHRA and CDR2 is YSYEKL in the germline V gene. CDR3 length: 16 residues. V lost 4 bases, J lost 0 bases, and 9 bases stayed unmatched. Here the CDR3 DNA reads TGCGCCAGCAGCCTGGGGGCGGCAGGGGGCTCCTACGAGCAGTACTTC. It codes for CASSLGAAGGSYEQYF.

The chain has TRBV7-6 and TRBJ2-5; D perhaps matches TRBD2 (5 bases). This CDR3 contains 16 residues. The germline CDR1 and CDR2 sequences are SGHVS and FNYEAQ. With 5 bases removed from V and 1 base from J, the gap between germline ends came to 17 bases. Here the CDR3 reads CASSPGFIPGQETQYF. CDR3 nucleotide sequence: TGTGCCAGCAGCCCGGGATTTATTCCGGGCCAAGAGACCCAGTACTTC. Supplemented by reference TRBV7-6 and TRBJ2-5, the full variable domain reads GAGVSQSPRYKVTKRGQDVALRCDPISGHVSLYWYRQALGQGPEFLTYFNYEAQQDKSGLPNDRFSAERPEGSISTLTIQRTEQRDSAMYRCASSPGFIPGQETQYFGPGTRLLVL.

This sequence joins TRBV25-1 and TRBJ2-2; no definite D call. This CDR3 is built from 16 residues. The germline gives CDR1 MGHDK, CDR2 SYGVNS. V lost 0 bases to trimming and J lost 3 bases, with 11 bases between them. This CDR3 is CASSEYEKGDTGELFF. The CDR3, as DNA: TGTGCCAGCAGTGAATATGAAAAGGGCGACACCGGGGAGCTGTTTTTT.

The CDR3 reads CSGGGQGYTF. In nucleotides, the CDR3 is TGCAGTGGCGGGGGGCAAGGCTACACCTTC. This chain connects TRBV20-1 to TRBJ1-2; D is perhaps TRBD1 (6 bases). Germline values: CDR1 DFQATT, CDR2 SNEGSKA (reference sequence). This CDR3 is built from 10 residues. Trimming removed 7 bases from V and 8 bases from J, with 11 bases in between.

The V and J genes are TRBV5-5 and TRBJ2-7, with unresolved D. Trimming took 0 bases from V and 3 from J, leaving 7 bases between them. Germline V gene sequence: CDR1 SGHKS, CDR2 YYEKEE (reference sequence). The CDR3 has 13 amino acids. As DNA, the CDR3 is TGTGCCAGCAGCTTGGATCTTAGCTACGAGCAGTACTTC. Translation gives CASSLDLSYEQYF.

V gene TRBV13 combines with J gene TRBJ2-3; D possibly corresponds to TRBD2 (6 bases). From germline, CDR1 is PRHDT and CDR2 FYEKMQ (reference sequence). The CDR3 has 15 amino acids. Trimming left V 1 base short and J 1 base short, with 9 bases between. The CDR3 spells CASSLAPGGTDTQYF. The CDR3 DNA reads as TGTGCCAGCAGCTTAGCCCCGGGGGGCACAGATACGCAGTATTTT. Together with reference TRBV13 and TRBJ2-3, the CDR3 gives the full variable domain: AAGVIQSPRHLIKEKRETATLKCYPIPRHDTVYWYQQGPGQDPQFLISFYEKMQSDKGSIPDRFSAQQFSDYHSELNMSSLELGDSALYFCASSLAPGGTDTQYFGPGTRLTVL.

This chain links TRBV10-3 with TRBJ1-2; D gene ambiguous. This CDR3 region has 14 residues. V was cut by 4 bases and J by 2 bases, with 11 bases left in between. Germline V gives CDR1 ENHRY, CDR2 SYGVKD. DNA for the CDR3: TGTGCCATCAGTGGCATGGCGGGGAACTATGGCTACACCTTC. It specifies CAISGMAGNYGYTF.

The genes are TRBV4-3 and TRBJ2-3; 9 bases align to TRBD2. From germline, CDR1 is LGHNA and CDR2 YSLEER. The CDR3 has 18 amino acids. With V trimmed by 0 bases and J by 2 bases, 9 bases remained unmatched. The CDR3 DNA reads as TGCGCCAGCAGCCAAGATACTAGCGGGTTCTGGGACACAGATACGCAGTATTTT. It yields the protein CASSQDTSGFWDTDTQYF.

CDR3 coding DNA: TGTGCCAGCAGCTTATCCGGACGGAGCTCTGGAAACACCATATATTTT. It is translated as CASSLSGRSSGNTIYF. This sequence joins TRBV7-9 and TRBJ1-3, with unresolved D. V was clipped by 2 bases and J by 0 bases, with 11 bases between them. Germline CDR1 is SEHNR and CDR2 is FQNEAQ (reference sequence). The CDR3 has 16 amino acids.

This chain links TRBV19 with TRBJ2-5; 9 positions match TRBD2. V lost 10 bases to trimming and J lost 5 bases; unmatched junction nucleotides: 11. Germline V gene sequence: CDR1 LNHDA, CDR2 SQIVND (reference sequence). This CDR3 has 14 amino acids. In DNA, the CDR3 is TGTGCCACCACGGAGCGGGGGGACCTGGAGACCCAGTACTTC. This codes for CATTERGDLETQYF.

The J gene is TRBJ2-7, the V gene TRBV5-1; 8 positions agree with TRBD2. J gave up 3 bases and V 0 bases, and 14 bases lay outside the gene matches. Germline values: CDR1 SGHRS, CDR2 YFSETQ. CDR3 length: 18 residues. The CDR3 sequence: CASSLGGGRAGGGYEQYF. CDR3 nucleotides: TGCGCCAGCAGCTTGGGGGGGGGCCGGGCGGGAGGTGGCTACGAGCAGTACTTC.

This rearrangement joins TRBV28 to TRBJ2-7; the D gene is possibly TRBD1 (6 bases). Germline V lookup: CDR1 MDHEN, CDR2 SYDVKM. The CDR3 consists of 14 residues. V was shortened by 3 bases and J by 0 bases, with 9 bases between the two germline ends. The DNA for the CDR3 is TGTGCCAGCAGTTTCGGGACATTCTCCTACGAGCAGTACTTC. This sequence encodes CASSFGTFSYEQYF.

The V call is TRBV6-5, the J call TRBJ2-3; D unclear. Germline CDR1 MNHEY, CDR2 SVGAGI. Trimming stripped 0 bases from V and 6 bases from J, with 10 bases between. CDR3 size: 14 residues. CDR3 sequence: CASSYSMGSDTQYF. The CDR3 DNA reads TGTGCCAGCAGTTACTCGATGGGATCCGATACGCAGTATTTT.

The table lists this clone with a few counts. V is TRBV6-5 and J is TRBJ2-3; TRBD2 aligns across 8 bases. The trim removed 2 bases at V and 4 bases at J, leaving 2 bases unmatched. This CDR3 is 14 amino acids long. Per the germline V gene, CDR1 is MNHEY and CDR2 is SVGAGI. This CDR3 is CASSYSGGADTQYF. The CDR3 nucleotides are TGTGCCAGCAGTTACAGCGGGGGTGCAGATACGCAGTATTTT.

This rearrangement joins TRBV27 to TRBJ2-2, with a tentative D call TRBD1 (6 bases). This CDR3 has 15 residues. V shed 8 bases and J shed 3 bases, with 16 bases lying between them. The V gene's germline CDR1 is MNHEY and CDR2 SMNVEV (reference sequence). DNA for the CDR3: TGTGCCAGCCCCAGGGGCAGGATCTACACCGGGGAGCTGTTTTTT. Its translation is CASPRGRIYTGELFF.

This clone was seen a few times. The CDR3 DNA is TGTGCCAGCAGGGGACAGGGCTACACTGAAGCTTTCTTT. Translating gives CASRGQGYTEAFF. The chain uses TRBV14 and TRBJ1-1, with TRBD1 matching over 9 bases. From germline, CDR1 is SGHDN and CDR2 FVKESK. The CDR3 contains 13 residues. The J segment lost 3 bases and the V segment lost 6 bases, leaving 2 bases of the junction unmatched. Full variable domain (missing parts from reference TRBV14 and TRBJ1-1): EAGVTQFPSHSVIEKGQTVTLRCDPISGHDNLYWYRRVMGKEIKFLLHFVKESKQDESGMPNNRFLAERTGGTYSTLKVQPAELEDSGVYFCASRGQGYTEAFFGQGTRLTVV.

J is TRBJ2-7 and V is TRBV28; the D gene could be TRBD1 or TRBD2 (5 bases each). Germline loops: CDR1 MDHEN, CDR2 SYDVKM. The CDR3 loop spans 15 amino acids. V lost 5 bases to trimming and J lost 1 base, with 15 bases between them. This CDR3 reads CASSPGAIISYEQYF. DNA of the CDR3: TGTGCCAGCAGTCCCGGGGCTATAATTTCCTACGAGCAGTACTTC.

The rearrangement uses TRBV2 and TRBJ2-5; the D gene is possibly TRBD1 (6 bases). Trimming shortened V by 4 bases and J by 5 bases, and 17 bases separated the two germline ends. The CDR3 runs to 15 residues. Germline-derived CDR1 and CDR2 are SNHLY and FYNNEI. The CDR3 DNA sequence: TGTGCCAGCAGTGTATGGAGACAGGTTGAGGAGACCCAGTACTTC. It yields the protein CASSVWRQVEETQYF.

This clone came up a few times. V is TRBV9 and J is TRBJ1-3; D remains unclear. CDR1 is SGDLS and CDR2 is YYNGEE in the germline V gene. Trimming took off 3 bases at V and 0 bases at J, with 10 bases between the two ends. This CDR3 is built from 15 residues. CDR3 sequence reads: CASSDDLYSGNTIYF. In DNA form, the CDR3 reads TGTGCCAGCAGCGACGACCTATACTCTGGAAACACCATATATTTT.

The chain joins TRBV28 to TRBJ2-5; tentatively, D is TRBD2 (5 bases). Germline V lookup: CDR1 MDHEN, CDR2 SYDVKM. This CDR3 has 14 residues. Trimming left V 7 bases short and J 5 bases short, with 17 bases between. CDR3 residues: CASTSQASSETQYF. The CDR3 region has the DNA TGTGCCAGCACCTCTCAGGCTAGCTCGGAGACCCAGTACTTC.

This clone has a single count. The CDR3 nucleotides are TGTGCCAGCGGGGCGTTCGGGGGAGGCGAAGAGACCCAGTACTTC. Translated: CASGAFGGGEETQYF. The chain couples TRBV7-3 to TRBJ2-5; a weak D match, TRBD2 (6 bases). The CDR3 sequence is 15 residues long. Trimming removed 8 bases from V and 3 bases from J, with 19 bases in between. Germline V CDR1 and CDR2: SGHTA, FQGTGA.

The J gene is TRBJ1-2, the V gene TRBV10-2; a possible D gene is TRBD1 (5 bases). Germline loops: CDR1 WSHSY, CDR2 SAAADI. V was cut by 4 bases and J by 7 bases, with 25 bases left in between. The CDR3 has 17 amino acids. CDR3 residues: CASSGGSMGSDLLGYTF. DNA for the CDR3: TGCGCCAGCAGTGGGGGGTCTATGGGGTCGGACCTACTTGGCTACACCTTC.

In its sample, this clone is medium-sized. CDR3 sequence: CASIEGRAYNEQFF. CDR3 bases: TGTGCCAGCATTGAGGGAAGAGCCTACAATGAGCAGTTCTTC. This chain connects TRBV5-5 to TRBJ2-1, with a weak D call TRBD2 (5 bases). The V gene's germline CDR1 is SGHKS and CDR2 YYEKEE (reference sequence). The germline V and J ends were trimmed by 6 bases and 2 bases, with 12 bases remaining between them. The CDR3 sequence is 14 residues long.

The rearrangement joins TRBV28 to TRBJ2-6, with D uncertain. The germline gives CDR1 MDHEN, CDR2 SYDVKM. Trimming pared 4 bases from V and 0 bases from J, leaving 10 bases between. CDR3 length equals 16 residues. DNA of the CDR3: TGTGCCAGCAGTTGGACGTTCTCCTCTGGGGCCAACGTCCTGACTTTC. As protein: CASSWTFSSGANVLTF.